The clone carrying this T cell receptor beta chain showed up many times. The antigen is unknown. The sample comes from a study of T cell repertoires in cytomegalovirus infection. Study-wide results and caveats: Ex vivo, HLA-C-restricted CMV-specific TCR beta clonotypes prevailed over the rest of the response.

Trimming took off 5 bases at V and 0 bases at J, with 12 bases between the two ends. The CDR3 consists of 14 residues. CDR1 and CDR2 from the germline V gene are DFQATT and SNEGSKA (reference sequence). TCRdb re-called the reads through MiXCR, storing one row per CDR3 protein. The repertoire holds almost 300,000 distinct CDR3 sequences, with roughly a tenth as singletons. The receptor's source is a human donor in good health (CMV status not recorded). Some clones in this sample may be carry-over from other donors' samples. This rearrangement joins TRBV20-1 to TRBJ2-3; D uncertain. Material for sequencing was PBMCs. CDR3 residues: CSAPGGRSTDTQYF. The CDR3 DNA reads as TGCAGTGCTCCCGGTGGACGCAGCACAGATACGCAGTATTTT.